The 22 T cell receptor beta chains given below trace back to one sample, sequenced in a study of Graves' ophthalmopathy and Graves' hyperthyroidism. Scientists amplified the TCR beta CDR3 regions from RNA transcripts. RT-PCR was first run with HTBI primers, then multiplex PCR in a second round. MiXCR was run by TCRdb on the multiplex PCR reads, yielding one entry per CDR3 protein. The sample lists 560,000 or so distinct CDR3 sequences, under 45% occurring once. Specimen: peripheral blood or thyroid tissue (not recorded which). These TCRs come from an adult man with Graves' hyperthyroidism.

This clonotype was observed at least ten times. The CDR3 region is CASSLGTSAGELFF. The CDR3 bases are TGTGCCAGCAGCTTAGGGACTAGTGCCGGGGAGCTGTTTTTT. The chain uses TRBV7-3 and TRBJ2-2; 8 bases map to TRBD2. Germline CDR1 SGHTA, CDR2 FQGTGA. The CDR3 covers 14 residues. V lost 2 bases and J lost 6; bases outside the gene matches: 2.

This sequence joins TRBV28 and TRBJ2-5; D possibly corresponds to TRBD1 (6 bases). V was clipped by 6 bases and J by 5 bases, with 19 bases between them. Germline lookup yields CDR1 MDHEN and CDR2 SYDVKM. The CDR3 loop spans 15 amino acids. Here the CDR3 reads CASRPTGSSRETQYF. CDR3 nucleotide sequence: TGTGCCAGCAGGCCAACAGGGAGTTCTCGGGAGACCCAGTACTTC.

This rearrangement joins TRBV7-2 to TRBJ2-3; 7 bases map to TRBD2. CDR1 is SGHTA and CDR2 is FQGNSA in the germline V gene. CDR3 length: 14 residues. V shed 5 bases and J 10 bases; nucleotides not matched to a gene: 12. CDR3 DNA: TGTGCCAGCAGCCAAGTGTCCGGACTAGTCCCGCAGTATTTT. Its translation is CASSQVSGLVPQYF.

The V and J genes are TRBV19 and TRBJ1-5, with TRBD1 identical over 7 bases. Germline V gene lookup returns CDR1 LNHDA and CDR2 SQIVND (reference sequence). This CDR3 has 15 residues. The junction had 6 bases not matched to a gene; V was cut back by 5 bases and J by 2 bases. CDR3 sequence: CASSSDRAGNQPQHF. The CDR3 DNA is TGTGCCAGTAGTTCCGACAGGGCCGGCAATCAGCCCCAGCATTTT.

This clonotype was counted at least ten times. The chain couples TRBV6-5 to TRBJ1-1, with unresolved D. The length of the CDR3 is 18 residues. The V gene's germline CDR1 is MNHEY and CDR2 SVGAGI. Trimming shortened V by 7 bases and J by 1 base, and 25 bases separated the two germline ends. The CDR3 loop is CASKDSWMDPGWNTEAFF. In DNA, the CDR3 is TGTGCCAGCAAAGATAGTTGGATGGACCCAGGATGGAACACTGAAGCTTTCTTT.

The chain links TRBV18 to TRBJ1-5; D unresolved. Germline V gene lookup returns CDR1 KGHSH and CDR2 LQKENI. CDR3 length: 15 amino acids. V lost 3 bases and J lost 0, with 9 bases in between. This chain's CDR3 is CASSPGADSNQPQHF. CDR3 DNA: TGTGCCAGCTCACCGGGTGCAGATAGCAATCAGCCCCAGCATTTT.

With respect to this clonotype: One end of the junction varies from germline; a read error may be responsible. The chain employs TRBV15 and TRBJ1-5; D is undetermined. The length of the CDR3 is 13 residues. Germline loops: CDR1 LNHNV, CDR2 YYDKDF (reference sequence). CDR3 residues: CATSRDGRQLQHF. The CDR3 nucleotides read TGTGCCACCAGCAGAGATGGCCGGCAGCTCCAGCATTTT. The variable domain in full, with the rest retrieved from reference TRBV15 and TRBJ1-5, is DAMVIQNPRYQVTQFGKPVTLSCSQTLNHNVMYWYQQKSSQAPKLLFHYYDKDFNNEADTPDNFQSRRPNTSFCFLDIRSPGLGDTAMYLCATSRDGRQLQHFGDGTRLSIL.

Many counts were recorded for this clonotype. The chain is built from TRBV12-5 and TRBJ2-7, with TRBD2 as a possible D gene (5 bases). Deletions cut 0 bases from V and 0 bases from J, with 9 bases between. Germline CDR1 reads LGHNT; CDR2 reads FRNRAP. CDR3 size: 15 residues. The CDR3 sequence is CASGLVLRDSYEQYF. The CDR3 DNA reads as TGTGCTAGTGGTTTGGTTCTTCGGGACTCCTACGAGCAGTACTTC.

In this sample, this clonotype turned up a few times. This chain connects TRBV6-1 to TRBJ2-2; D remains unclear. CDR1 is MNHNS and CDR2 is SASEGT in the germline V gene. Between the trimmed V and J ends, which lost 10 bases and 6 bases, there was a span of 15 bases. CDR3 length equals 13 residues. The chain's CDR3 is CATDSERSGELFF. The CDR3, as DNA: TGTGCCACCGACTCGGAAAGGTCCGGGGAGCTGTTTTTT.

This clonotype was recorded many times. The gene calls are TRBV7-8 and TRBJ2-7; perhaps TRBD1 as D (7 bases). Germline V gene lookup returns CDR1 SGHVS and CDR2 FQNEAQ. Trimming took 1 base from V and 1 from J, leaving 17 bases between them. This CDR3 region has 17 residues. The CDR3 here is CASSLEGGTAQSYEQYF. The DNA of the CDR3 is TGTGCCAGCAGCTTAGAAGGGGGGACAGCCCAATCCTACGAGCAGTACTTC.

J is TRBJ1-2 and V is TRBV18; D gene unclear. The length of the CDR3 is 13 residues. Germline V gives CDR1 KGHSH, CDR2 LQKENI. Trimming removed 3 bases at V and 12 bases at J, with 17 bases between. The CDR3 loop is CASSPGGLRGDTF. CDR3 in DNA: TGTGCCAGCTCACCCGGTGGCCTCCGAGGTGACACCTTC. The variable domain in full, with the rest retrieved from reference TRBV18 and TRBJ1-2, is NAGVMQNPRHLVRRRGQEARLRCSPMKGHSHVYWYRQLPEEGLKFMVYLQKENIIDESGMPKERFSAEFPKEGPSILRIQQVVRGDSAAYFCASSPGGLRGDTFGSGTRLTVV.

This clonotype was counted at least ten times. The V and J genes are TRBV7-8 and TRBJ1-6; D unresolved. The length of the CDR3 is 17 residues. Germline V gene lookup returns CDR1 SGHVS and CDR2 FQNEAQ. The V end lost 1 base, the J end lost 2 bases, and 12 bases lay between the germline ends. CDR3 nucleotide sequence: TGTGCCAGCAGCTTAGAATCCCGGGCTGCCTATAATTCACCCCTCCACTTT. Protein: CASSLESRAAYNSPLHF.

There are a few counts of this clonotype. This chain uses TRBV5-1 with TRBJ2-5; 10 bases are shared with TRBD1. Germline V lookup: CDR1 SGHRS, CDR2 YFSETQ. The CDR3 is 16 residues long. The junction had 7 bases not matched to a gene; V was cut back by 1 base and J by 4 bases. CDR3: CASSLTGQGVGETQYF. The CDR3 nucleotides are TGCGCCAGCAGCTTGACCGGACAGGGGGTGGGAGAGACCCAGTACTTC.

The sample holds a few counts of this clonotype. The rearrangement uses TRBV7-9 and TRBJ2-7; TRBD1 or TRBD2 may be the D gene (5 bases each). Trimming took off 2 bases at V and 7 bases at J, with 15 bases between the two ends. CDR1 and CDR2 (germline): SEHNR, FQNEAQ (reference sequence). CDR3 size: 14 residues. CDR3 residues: CASSLQTGDAEQYF. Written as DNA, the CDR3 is TGTGCCAGCAGCTTACAAACCGGGGACGCGGAGCAGTACTTC.

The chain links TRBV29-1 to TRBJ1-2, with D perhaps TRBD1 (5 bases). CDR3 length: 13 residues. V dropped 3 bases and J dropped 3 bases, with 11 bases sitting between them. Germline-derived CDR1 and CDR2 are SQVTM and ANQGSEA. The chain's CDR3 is CSVEREGHYGYTF. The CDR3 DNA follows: TGCAGCGTTGAGAGGGAGGGACACTATGGCTACACCTTC.

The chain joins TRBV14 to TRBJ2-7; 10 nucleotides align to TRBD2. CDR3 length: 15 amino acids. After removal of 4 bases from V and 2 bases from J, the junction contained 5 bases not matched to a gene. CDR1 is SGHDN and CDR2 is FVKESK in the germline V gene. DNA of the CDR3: TGTGCCAGCAGCCGGGCTAGCGGGAGAGCCTACGAGCAGTACTTC. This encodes CASSRASGRAYEQYF.

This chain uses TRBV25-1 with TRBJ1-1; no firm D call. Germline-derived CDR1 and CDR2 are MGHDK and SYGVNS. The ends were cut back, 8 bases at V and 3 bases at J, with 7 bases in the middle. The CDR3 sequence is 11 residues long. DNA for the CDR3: TGTGCCAGCTTCATTTACACTGAAGCTTTCTTT. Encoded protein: CASFIYTEAFF.

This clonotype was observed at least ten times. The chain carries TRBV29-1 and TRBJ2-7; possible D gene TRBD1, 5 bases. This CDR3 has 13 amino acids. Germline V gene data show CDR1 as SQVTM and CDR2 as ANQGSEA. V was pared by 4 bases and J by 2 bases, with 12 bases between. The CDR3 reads CSVVGQGPYEQYF. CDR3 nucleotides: TGCAGCGTTGTGGGCCAGGGCCCCTACGAGCAGTACTTC.

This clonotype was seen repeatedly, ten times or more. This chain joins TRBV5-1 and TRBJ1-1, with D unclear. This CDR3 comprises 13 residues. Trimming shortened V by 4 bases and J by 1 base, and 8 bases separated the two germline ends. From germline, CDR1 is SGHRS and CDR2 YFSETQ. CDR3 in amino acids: CASSPRRNTEAFF. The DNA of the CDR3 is TGCGCCAGCAGCCCCCGCCGGAACACTGAAGCTTTCTTT.

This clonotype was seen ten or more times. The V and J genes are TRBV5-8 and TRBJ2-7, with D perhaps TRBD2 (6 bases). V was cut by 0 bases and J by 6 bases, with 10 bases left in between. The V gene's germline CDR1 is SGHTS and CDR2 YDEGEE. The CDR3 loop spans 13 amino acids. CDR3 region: CASSLETSTEQYF. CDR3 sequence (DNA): TGTGCCAGCAGCTTGGAAACTAGCACCGAGCAGTACTTC.

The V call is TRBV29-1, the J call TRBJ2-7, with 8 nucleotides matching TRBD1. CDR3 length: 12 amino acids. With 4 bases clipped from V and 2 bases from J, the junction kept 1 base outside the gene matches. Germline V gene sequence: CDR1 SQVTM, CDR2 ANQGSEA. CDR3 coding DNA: TGCAGCGTTGTGACAGGGGCCTACGAGCAGTACTTC. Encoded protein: CSVVTGAYEQYF.

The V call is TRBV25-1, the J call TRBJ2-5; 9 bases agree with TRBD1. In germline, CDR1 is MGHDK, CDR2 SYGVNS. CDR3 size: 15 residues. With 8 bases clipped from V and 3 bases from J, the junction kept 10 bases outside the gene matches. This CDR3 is CASPDGTGWEETQYF. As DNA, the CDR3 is TGTGCCAGCCCCGACGGGACAGGGTGGGAAGAGACCCAGTACTTC.